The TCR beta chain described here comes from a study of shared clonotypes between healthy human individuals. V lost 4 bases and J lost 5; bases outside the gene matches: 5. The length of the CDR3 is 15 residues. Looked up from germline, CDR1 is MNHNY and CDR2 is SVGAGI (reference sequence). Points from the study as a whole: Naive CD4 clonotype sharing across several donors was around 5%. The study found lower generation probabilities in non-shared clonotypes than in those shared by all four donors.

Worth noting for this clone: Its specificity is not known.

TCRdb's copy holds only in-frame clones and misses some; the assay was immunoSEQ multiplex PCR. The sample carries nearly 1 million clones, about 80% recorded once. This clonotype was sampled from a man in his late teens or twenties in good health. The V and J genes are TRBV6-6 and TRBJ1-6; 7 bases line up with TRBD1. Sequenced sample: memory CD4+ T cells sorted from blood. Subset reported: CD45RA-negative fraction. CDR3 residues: CASSSRGQNNSPLHF. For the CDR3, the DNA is TGTGCCAGCAGTTCGAGGGGGCAAAATAATTCACCCCTCCACTTT.